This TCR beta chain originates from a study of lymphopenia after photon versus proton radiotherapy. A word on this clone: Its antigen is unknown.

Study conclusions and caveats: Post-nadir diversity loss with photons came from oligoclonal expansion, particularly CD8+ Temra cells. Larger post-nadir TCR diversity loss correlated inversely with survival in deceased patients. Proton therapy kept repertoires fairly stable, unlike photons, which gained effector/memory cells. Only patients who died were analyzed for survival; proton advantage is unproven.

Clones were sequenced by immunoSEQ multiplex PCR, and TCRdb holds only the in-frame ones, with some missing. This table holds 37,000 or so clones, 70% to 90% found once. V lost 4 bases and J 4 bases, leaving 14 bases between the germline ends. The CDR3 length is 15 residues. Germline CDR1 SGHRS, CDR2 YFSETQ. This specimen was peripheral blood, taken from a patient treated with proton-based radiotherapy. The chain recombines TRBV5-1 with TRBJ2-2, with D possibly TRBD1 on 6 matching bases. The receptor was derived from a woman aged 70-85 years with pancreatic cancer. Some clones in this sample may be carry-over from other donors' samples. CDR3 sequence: CASSGDTPGTGELFF. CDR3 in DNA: TGCGCCAGCAGCGGGGACACACCGGGCACCGGGGAGCTGTTTTTT.